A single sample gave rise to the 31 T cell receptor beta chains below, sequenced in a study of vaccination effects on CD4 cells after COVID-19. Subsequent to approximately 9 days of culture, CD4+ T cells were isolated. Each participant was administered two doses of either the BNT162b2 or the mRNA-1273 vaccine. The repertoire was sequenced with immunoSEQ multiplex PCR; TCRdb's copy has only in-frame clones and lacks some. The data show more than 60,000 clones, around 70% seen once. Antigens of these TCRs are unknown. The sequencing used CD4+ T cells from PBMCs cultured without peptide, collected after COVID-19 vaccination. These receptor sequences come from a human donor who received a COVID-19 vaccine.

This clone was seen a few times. CDR3 loop: CASSWVGNSPLHF. For the CDR3, the DNA is TGTGCCAGCAGCTGGGTCGGGAATTCACCCCTCCACTTT. The chain joins TRBV7-2 to TRBJ1-6; D not certain. V gave up 4 bases and J gave up 7 bases, with 8 bases separating them. The germline V gene has CDR1 SGHTA and CDR2 FQGNSA. The CDR3 loop spans 13 amino acids.

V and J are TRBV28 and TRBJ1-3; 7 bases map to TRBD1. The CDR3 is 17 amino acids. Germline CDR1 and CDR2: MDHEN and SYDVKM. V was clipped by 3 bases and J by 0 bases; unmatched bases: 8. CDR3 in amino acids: CASSLGDRPYSGNTIYF. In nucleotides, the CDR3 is TGTGCCAGCAGTTTGGGGGACAGACCCTACTCTGGAAACACCATATATTTT. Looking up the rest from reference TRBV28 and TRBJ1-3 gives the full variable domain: DVKVTQSSRYLVKRTGEKVFLECVQDMDHENMFWYRQDPGLGLRLIYFSYDVKMKEKGDIPEGYSVSREKKERFSLILESASTNQTSMYLCASSLGDRPYSGNTIYFGEGSWLTVV.

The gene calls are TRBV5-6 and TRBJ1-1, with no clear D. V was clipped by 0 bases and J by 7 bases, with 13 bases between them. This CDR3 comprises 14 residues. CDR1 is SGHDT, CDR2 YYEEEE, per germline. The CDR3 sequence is CASSLGGGVIEAFF. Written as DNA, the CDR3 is TGTGCCAGCAGCTTGGGAGGAGGTGTCATTGAAGCTTTCTTT. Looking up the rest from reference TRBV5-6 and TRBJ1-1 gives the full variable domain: DAGVTQSPTHLIKTRGQQVTLRCSPKSGHDTVSWYQQALGQGPQFIFQYYEEEERQRGNFPDRFSGHQFPNYSSELNVNALLLGDSALYLCASSLGGGVIEAFFGQGTRLTVV.

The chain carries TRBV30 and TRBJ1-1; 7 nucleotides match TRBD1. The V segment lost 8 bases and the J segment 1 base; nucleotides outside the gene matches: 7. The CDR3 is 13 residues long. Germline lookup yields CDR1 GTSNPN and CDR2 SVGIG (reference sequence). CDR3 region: CAVLRQGNTEAFF. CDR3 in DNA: TGTGCCGTATTACGACAGGGGAACACTGAAGCTTTCTTT.

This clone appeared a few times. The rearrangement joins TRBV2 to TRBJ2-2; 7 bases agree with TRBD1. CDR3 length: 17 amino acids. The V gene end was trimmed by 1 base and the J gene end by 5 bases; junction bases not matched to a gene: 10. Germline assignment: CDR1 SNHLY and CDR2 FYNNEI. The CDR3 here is CASSEGPLTGRTGELFF. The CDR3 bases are TGTGCCAGCAGTGAAGGCCCGTTGACAGGGCGGACCGGGGAGCTGTTTTTT. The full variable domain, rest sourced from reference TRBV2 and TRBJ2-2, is EPEVTQTPSHQVTQMGQEVILRCVPISNHLYFYWYRQILGQKVEFLVSFYNNEISEKSEIFDDQFSVERPDGSNFTLKIRSTKLEDSAMYFCASSEGPLTGRTGELFFGEGSRLTVL.

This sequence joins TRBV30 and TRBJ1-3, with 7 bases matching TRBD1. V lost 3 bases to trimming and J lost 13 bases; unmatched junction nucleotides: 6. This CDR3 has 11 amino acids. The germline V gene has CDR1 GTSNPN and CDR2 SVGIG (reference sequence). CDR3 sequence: CAWSNRGVIYF. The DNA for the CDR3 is TGTGCCTGGAGCAACAGGGGCGTTATATATTTT.

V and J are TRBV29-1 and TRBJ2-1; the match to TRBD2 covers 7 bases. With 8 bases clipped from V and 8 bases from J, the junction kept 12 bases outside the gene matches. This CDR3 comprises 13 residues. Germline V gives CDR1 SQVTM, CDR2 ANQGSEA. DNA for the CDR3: TGCAGCACCCGGCGGGGGAATGCCCATGAGCAGTTCTTC. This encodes CSTRRGNAHEQFF.

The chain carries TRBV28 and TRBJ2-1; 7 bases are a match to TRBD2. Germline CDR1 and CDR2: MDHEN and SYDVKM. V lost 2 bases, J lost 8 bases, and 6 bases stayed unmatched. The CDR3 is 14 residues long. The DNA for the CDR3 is TGTGCCAGCAGTTTAGCGGGGGTGAGAGATGAGCAGTTCTTC. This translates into CASSLAGVRDEQFF.

The CDR3, as DNA: TGTGCCAGCGGGAGGGACACTGAAGCTTTCTTT. It codes for CASGRDTEAFF. The chain has TRBV7-9 and TRBJ1-1; D is uncertain. Germline V CDR1 and CDR2: SEHNR, FQNEAQ (reference sequence). V was shortened by 8 bases and J by 3 bases, with 7 bases between the two germline ends. This CDR3 region has 11 residues.

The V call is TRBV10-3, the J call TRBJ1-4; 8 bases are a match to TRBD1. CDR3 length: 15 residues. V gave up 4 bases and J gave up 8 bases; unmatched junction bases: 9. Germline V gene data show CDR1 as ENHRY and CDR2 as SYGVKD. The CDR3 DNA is TGTGCCATCAGTGCGGTGGACAGGGCGAGGGAAAAACTGTTTTTT. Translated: CAISAVDRAREKLFF.

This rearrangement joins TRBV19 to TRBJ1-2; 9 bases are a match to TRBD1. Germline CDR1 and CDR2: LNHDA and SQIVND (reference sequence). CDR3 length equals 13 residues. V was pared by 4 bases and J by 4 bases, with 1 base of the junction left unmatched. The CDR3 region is CASSRTGAYGYTF. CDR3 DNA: TGTGCCAGTAGTAGGACAGGGGCCTATGGCTACACCTTC.

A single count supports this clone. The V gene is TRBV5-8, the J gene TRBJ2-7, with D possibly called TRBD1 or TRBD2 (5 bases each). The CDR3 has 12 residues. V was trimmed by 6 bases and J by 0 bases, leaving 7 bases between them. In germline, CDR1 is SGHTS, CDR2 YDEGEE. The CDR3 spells CASKRGSYEQYV. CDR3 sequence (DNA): TGTGCCAGCAAGAGGGGCTCCTACGAGCAGTACGTC.

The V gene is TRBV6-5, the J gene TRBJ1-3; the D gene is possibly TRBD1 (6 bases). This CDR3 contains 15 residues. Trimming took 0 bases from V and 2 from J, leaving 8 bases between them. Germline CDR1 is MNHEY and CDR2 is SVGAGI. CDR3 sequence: CASSYSGGAGNTIYF. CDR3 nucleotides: TGTGCCAGCAGTTACTCTGGGGGCGCTGGAAACACCATATATTTT.

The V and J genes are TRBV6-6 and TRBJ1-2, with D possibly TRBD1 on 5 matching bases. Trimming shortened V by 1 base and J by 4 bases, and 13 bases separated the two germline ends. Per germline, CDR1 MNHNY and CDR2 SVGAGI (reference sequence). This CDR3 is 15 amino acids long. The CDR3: CASSYYGGAGYGYTF. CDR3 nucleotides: TGTGCCAGCAGTTACTATGGGGGTGCGGGCTATGGCTACACCTTC.

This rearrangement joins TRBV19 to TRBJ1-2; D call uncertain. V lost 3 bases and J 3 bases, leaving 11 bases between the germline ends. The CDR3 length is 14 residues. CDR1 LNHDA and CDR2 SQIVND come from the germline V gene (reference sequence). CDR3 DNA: TGTGCCAGTAGTATGGCCCCCCAGTACTATGGCTACACCTTC. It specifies CASSMAPQYYGYTF.

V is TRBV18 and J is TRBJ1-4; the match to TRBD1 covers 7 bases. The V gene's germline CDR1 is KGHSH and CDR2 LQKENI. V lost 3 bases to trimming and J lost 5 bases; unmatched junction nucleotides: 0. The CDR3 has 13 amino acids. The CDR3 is CASSPGQNEKLFF. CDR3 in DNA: TGTGCCAGCTCACCGGGACAGAATGAAAAACTGTTTTTT.

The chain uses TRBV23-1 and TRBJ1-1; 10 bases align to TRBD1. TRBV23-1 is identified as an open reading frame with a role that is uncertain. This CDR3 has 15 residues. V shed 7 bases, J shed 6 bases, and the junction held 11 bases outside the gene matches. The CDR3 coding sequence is TGCGCCAGCAACCGGAAGACAGGGGGCAAGTCTGAAGCTTTCTTT. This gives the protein CASNRKTGGKSEAFF.

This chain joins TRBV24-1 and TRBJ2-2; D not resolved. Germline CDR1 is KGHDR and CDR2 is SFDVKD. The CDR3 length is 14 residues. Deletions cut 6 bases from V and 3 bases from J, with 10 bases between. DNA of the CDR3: TGTGCCACCAGTCTCCCGTCAGACACCGGGGAGCTGTTTTTT. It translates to CATSLPSDTGELFF.

CDR3 coding DNA: TGTGCCAGCAGCTTTCAAGAGACCCAGTACTTC. Translated, it gives CASSFQETQYF. The chain recombines TRBV7-2 with TRBJ2-5; D gene uncertain. Looked up from germline, CDR1 is SGHTA and CDR2 is FQGNSA. Trimming left V 3 bases short and J 2 bases short, with 1 base between. This CDR3 is built from 11 residues. Looking up the rest from reference TRBV7-2 and TRBJ2-5 gives the full variable domain: GAGVSQSPSNKVTEKGKDVELRCDPISGHTALYWYRQSLGQGLEFLIYFQGNSAPDKSGLPSDRFSAERTGGSVSTLTIQRTQQEDSAVYLCASSFQETQYFGPGTRLLVL.

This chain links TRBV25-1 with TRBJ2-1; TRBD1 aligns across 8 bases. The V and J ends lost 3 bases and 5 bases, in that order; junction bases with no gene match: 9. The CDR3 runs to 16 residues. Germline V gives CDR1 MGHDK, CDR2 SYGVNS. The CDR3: CASSDPRQGRNNEQFF. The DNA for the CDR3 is TGTGCCAGCAGTGACCCAAGACAGGGGAGAAACAATGAGCAGTTCTTC.

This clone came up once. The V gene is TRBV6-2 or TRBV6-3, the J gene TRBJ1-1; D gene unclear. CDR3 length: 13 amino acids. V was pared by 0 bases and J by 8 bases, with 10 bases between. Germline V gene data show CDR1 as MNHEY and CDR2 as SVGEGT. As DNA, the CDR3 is TGTGCCAGCAGTTACTCGTTAGGACTGGAAGCTTTCTTT. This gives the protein CASSYSLGLEAFF.

DNA for the CDR3: TGTGCCAGCAGCCCCAGACAGACATTGAACACCGGGGAGCTGTTTTTT. Amino acids: CASSPRQTLNTGELFF. The chain employs TRBV11-2 and TRBJ2-2; tentatively, D is TRBD1 (5 bases). The CDR3 spans 16 residues. V lost 5 bases and J 1 base, leaving 14 bases between the germline ends. Per germline, CDR1 SGHAT and CDR2 FQNNGV.

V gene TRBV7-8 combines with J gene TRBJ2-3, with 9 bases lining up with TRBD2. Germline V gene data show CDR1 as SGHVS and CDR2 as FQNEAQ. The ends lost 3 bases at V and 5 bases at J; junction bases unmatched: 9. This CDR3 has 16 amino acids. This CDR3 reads CASSLISSGGRDTQYF. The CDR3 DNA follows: TGTGCCAGCAGCTTGATTTCGAGCGGGGGGCGAGATACGCAGTATTTT.

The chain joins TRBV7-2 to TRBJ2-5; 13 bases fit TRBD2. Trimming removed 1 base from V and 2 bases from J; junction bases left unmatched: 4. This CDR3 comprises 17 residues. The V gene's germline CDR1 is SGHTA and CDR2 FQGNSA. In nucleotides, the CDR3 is TGTGCCAGCAGCTTAGGCCGGACTAGCGGGGGACAAGAGACCCAGTACTTC. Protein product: CASSLGRTSGGQETQYF.

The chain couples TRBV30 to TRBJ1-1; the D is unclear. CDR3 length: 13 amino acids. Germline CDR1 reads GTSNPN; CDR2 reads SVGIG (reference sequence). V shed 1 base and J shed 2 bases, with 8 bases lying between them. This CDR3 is CAWSATANTEAFF. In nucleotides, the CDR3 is TGTGCCTGGAGTGCTACTGCAAACACTGAAGCTTTCTTT.

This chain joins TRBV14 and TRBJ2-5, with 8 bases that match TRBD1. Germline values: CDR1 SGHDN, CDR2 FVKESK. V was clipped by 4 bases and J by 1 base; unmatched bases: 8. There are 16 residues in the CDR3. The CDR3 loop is CASSRTGNTFQETQYF. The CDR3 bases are TGTGCCAGCAGCCGGACAGGGAATACATTCCAAGAGACCCAGTACTTC. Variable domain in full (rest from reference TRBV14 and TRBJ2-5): EAGVTQFPSHSVIEKGQTVTLRCDPISGHDNLYWYRRVMGKEIKFLLHFVKESKQDESGMPNNRFLAERTGGTYSTLKVQPAELEDSGVYFCASSRTGNTFQETQYFGPGTRLLVL.

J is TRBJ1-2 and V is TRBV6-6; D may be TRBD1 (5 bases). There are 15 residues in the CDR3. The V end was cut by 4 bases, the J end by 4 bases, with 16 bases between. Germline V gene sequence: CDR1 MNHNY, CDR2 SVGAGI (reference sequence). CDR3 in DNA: TGTGCCAGCAGTTCCGGAATCGGGGCTCCCTATGGCTACACCTTC. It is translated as CASSSGIGAPYGYTF.

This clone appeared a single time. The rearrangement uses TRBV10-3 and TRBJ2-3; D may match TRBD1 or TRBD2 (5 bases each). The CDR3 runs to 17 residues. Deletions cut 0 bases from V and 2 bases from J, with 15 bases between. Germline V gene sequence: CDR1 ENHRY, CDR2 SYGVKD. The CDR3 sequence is CAISESNGAQFTDTQYF. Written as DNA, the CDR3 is TGTGCCATCAGTGAGTCGAACGGGGCACAATTCACAGATACGCAGTATTTT.

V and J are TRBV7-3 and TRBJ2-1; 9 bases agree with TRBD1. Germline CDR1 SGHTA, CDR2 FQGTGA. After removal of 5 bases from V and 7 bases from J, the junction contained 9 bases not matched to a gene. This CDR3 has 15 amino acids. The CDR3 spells CASSPPTGGRNEQFF. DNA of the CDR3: TGTGCCAGCAGCCCCCCGACAGGGGGAAGAAATGAGCAGTTCTTC.

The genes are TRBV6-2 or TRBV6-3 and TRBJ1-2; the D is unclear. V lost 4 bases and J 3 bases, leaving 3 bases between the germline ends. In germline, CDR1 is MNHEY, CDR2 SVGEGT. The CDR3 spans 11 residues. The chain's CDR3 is CASSSHYGYTF. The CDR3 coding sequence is TGTGCCAGCAGTTCTCACTATGGCTACACCTTC.

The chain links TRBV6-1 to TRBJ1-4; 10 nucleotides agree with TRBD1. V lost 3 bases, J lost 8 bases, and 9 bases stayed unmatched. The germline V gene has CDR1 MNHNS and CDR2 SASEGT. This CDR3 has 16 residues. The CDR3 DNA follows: TGTGCCAGCAGTGAGCGGGGTCTGACAGGGGGCGAAAAACTGTTTTTT. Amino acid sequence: CASSERGLTGGEKLFF.